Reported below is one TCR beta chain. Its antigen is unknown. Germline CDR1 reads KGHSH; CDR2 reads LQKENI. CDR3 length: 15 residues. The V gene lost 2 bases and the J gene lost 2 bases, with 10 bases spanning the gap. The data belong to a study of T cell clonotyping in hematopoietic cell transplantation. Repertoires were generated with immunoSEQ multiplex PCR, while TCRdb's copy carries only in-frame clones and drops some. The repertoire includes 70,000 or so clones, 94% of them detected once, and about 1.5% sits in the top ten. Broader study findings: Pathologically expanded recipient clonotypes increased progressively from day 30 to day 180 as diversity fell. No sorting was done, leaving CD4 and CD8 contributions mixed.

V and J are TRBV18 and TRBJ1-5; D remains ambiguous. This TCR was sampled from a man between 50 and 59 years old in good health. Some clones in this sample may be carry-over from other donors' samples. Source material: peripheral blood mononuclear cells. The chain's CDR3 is CASSPEGIGNQPQHF. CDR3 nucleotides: TGTGCCAGCTCACCAGAGGGTATAGGCAATCAGCCCCAGCATTTT.